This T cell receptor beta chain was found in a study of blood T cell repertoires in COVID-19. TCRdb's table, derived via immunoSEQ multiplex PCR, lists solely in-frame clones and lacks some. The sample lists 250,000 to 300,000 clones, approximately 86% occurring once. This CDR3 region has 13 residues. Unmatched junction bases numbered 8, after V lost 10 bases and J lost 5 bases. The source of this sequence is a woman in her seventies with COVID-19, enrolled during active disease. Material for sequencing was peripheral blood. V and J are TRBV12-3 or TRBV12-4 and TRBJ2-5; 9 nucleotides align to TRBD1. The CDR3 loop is CAIGTGYSETQYF. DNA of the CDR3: TGTGCCATCGGGACAGGGTATTCGGAGACCCAGTACTTC.